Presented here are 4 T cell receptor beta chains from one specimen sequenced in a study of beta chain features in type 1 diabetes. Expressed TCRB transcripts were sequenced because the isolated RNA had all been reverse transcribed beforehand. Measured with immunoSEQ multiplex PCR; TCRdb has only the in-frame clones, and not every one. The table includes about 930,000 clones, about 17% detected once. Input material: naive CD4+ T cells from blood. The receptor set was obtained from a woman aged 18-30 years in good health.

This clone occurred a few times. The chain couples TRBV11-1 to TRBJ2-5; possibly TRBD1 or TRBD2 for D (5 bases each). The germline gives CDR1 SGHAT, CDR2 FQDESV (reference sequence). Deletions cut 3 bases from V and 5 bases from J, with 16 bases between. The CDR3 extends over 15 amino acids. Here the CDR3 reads CASSLGPTSGETQYF. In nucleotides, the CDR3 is TGTGCCAGCAGCTTGGGACCTACCTCGGGGGAGACCCAGTACTTC.

As DNA, the CDR3 is TGTGCCAGTAGTAAGACGGGACAGACCTACGAGCAGTACTTC. Translation gives CASSKTGQTYEQYF. The chain has TRBV19 and TRBJ2-7, with TRBD1 matching over 7 bases. V trimming: 4 bases; J trimming: 2 bases; junction bases outside the gene matches: 5. This CDR3 is built from 14 residues. From germline, CDR1 is LNHDA and CDR2 SQIVND (reference sequence). Variable domain in full (rest from reference TRBV19 and TRBJ2-7): DGGITQSPKYLFRKEGQNVTLSCEQNLNHDAMYWYRQDPGQGLRLIYYSQIVNDFQKGDIAEGYSVSREKKESFPLTVTSAQKNPTAFYLCASSKTGQTYEQYFGPGTRLTVT.

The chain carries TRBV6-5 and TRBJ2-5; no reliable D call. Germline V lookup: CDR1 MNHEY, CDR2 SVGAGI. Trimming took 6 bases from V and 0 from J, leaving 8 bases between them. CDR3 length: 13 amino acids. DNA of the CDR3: TGTGCCAGCAGACGGGTCCACCAAGAGACCCAGTACTTC. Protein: CASRRVHQETQYF.

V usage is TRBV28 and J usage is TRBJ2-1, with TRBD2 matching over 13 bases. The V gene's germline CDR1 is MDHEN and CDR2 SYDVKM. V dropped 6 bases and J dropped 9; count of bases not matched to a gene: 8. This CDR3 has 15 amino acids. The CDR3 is CASRPGTSGKGEQFF. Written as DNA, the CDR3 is TGTGCCAGCAGGCCCGGGACTAGCGGGAAGGGTGAGCAGTTCTTC.